The next 30 T cell receptor beta chains were all read from a single sample in a study of T cell repertoires in cytomegalovirus infection. One entry per CDR3 protein results from TCRdb running MiXCR on the reads. This table holds roughly 990,000 distinct CDR3 sequences, roughly a third found once. Antigens for these TCRs are unknown. Sequenced material: cultured CD8+ T cells from PBMCs, taken from culture after CMV antigen stimulation. The receptors were sampled from a human donor in good health (CMV status not recorded). Some clones in this sample may be carry-over from other donors' samples.

The rearrangement uses TRBV6-2 or TRBV6-3 and TRBJ2-1; D is possibly TRBD2 (5 bases). This CDR3 region has 16 residues. Trimming cost V 0 bases and J 5 bases, with 14 bases left between them. Germline V lookup: CDR1 MNHEY, CDR2 SVGEGT. The CDR3 is CASSYSAGVNDNEQFF. The CDR3 coding sequence is TGTGCCAGCAGTTACTCTGCCGGGGTTAATGACAATGAGCAGTTCTTC.

The chain recombines TRBV10-3 with TRBJ1-5; 7 bases agree with TRBD1. In germline, CDR1 is ENHRY, CDR2 SYGVKD. The length of the CDR3 is 18 residues. With V trimmed by 0 bases and J by 0 bases, 8 bases remained unmatched. The chain's CDR3 is CAISESETGRYSNQPQHF. CDR3 bases: TGTGCCATCAGTGAGTCTGAGACAGGGAGGTATAGCAATCAGCCCCAGCATTTT.

The chain employs TRBV6-1 and TRBJ2-5; 7 nucleotides match TRBD1. Unmatched junction bases numbered 9, after V lost 6 bases and J lost 2 bases. Germline V gene sequence: CDR1 MNHNS, CDR2 SASEGT. The CDR3 is made up of 15 amino acids. This CDR3 reads CASRGLGGSQETQYF. The CDR3 nucleotides read TGTGCCAGCAGGGGGTTAGGGGGCTCACAAGAGACCCAGTACTTC.

This clonotype has a handful of counts. J is TRBJ2-6 and V is TRBV5-1, with 7 positions matching TRBD2. Germline trimming cut 6 bases from V and 0 bases from J; bases unmatched to any gene: 6. There are 16 residues in the CDR3. The V gene's germline CDR1 is SGHRS and CDR2 YFSETQ. The CDR3 reads CASKTREGSGANVLTF. DNA of the CDR3: TGCGCCAGCAAGACCAGGGAGGGCTCTGGGGCCAACGTCCTGACTTTC. Supplemented by reference TRBV5-1 and TRBJ2-6, the full variable domain reads KAGVTQTPRYLIKTRGQQVTLSCSPISGHRSVSWYQQTPGQGLQFLFEYFSETQRNKGNFPGRFSGRQFSNSRSEMNVSTLELGDSALYLCASKTREGSGANVLTFGAGSRLTVL.

In regard to this clonotype: The junction and the germline gene differ at one end; a read error may be behind it. The chain joins TRBV5-3 to TRBJ2-1; 12 bases match TRBD2. TRBV5-3 is reported as an ORF; its role is uncertain. The CDR3 has 15 amino acids. The CDR3, as DNA: TGTGCCAGCAGCTTGGATCTAGCGGGGGGGCCGGAGCAGTTCTTC. It specifies CASSLDLAGGPEQFF.

V is TRBV4-2 and J is TRBJ2-1, with D perhaps matching TRBD1 or TRBD2 (5 bases each). The germline gives CDR1 LGHNA, CDR2 YNFKEQ. The CDR3 spans 13 residues. V lost 3 bases, J lost 9 bases, and 12 bases lay in between. CDR3 sequence (DNA): TGTGCCAGCAGCCACGGACGGGGCGGTGAGCAGTTCTTC. Translation gives CASSHGRGGEQFF.

The J gene is TRBJ2-2, the V gene TRBV28; a possible D gene is TRBD1 (5 bases). CDR3 length equals 17 residues. Germline-derived CDR1 and CDR2 are MDHEN and SYDVKM. V lost 3 bases and J lost 2, with 16 bases in between. In DNA form, the CDR3 reads TGTGCCAGCAGTTTCTTCGGGCAGGGTTTCAACACCGGGGAGCTGTTTTTT. Protein sequence: CASSFFGQGFNTGELFF. The full variable domain, completed using reference TRBV28 and TRBJ2-2, is DVKVTQSSRYLVKRTGEKVFLECVQDMDHENMFWYRQDPGLGLRLIYFSYDVKMKEKGDIPEGYSVSREKKERFSLILESASTNQTSMYLCASSFFGQGFNTGELFFGEGSRLTVL.

The chain joins TRBV6-1 to TRBJ2-7; 8 nucleotides line up with TRBD2. Germline V lookup: CDR1 MNHNS, CDR2 SASEGT. The CDR3 sequence is 16 residues long. Trimming took 4 bases from V and 4 from J; bases not matched to a gene: 12. The CDR3 DNA reads TGTGCCAGCAGTGTATTGGGACATCCTAGCGGGTACGAGCAGTACGTC. The encoded protein is CASSVLGHPSGYEQYV.

This chain links TRBV29-1 with TRBJ1-1; the D gene is possibly TRBD1 (5 bases). There are 13 residues in the CDR3. V dropped 5 bases and J dropped 1 base, with 11 bases sitting between them. The V gene's germline CDR1 is SQVTM and CDR2 ANQGSEA. CDR3 residues: CSVSQGRNTEAFF. The CDR3, as DNA: TGCAGCGTTTCTCAGGGACGGAACACTGAAGCTTTCTTT.

V usage is TRBV27 and J usage is TRBJ2-5, with D tentatively TRBD2 (5 bases). Germline V gene lookup returns CDR1 MNHEY and CDR2 SMNVEV (reference sequence). Trimming took off 6 bases at V and 3 bases at J, with 17 bases between the two ends. The CDR3 length is 15 residues. The CDR3, as DNA: TGTGCCAGCAGACAGCTAGCAAAATCAAAAGAGACCCAGTACTTC. Its translation is CASRQLAKSKETQYF.

Points on this clonotype: This may stem from a read error, because a much larger clone lies one nucleotide away. CDR3 bases: TGTGCCATCGCTGTCAGGGTACGGGGCGAGCAGTACTTC. Amino acid sequence: CAIAVRVRGEQYF. The rearrangement links TRBV7-9 to TRBJ2-7; possibly TRBD1 or TRBD2 for D (5 bases each). Germline V CDR1 and CDR2: SEHNR, FQNEAQ (reference sequence). The CDR3 length is 13 residues. V lost 10 bases and J 6 bases, leaving 19 bases between the germline ends.

The chain recombines TRBV5-5 with TRBJ2-7; possible D gene TRBD1, 6 bases. The V end lost 3 bases, the J end lost 5 bases, and 15 bases lay between the germline ends. CDR3 length: 14 residues. Germline V gene data show CDR1 as SGHKS and CDR2 as YYEKEE (reference sequence). CDR3 nucleotides: TGTGCCAGCAGCTACCCGACAGGTTCCGACGAGCAGTACGTC. Residues: CASSYPTGSDEQYV.

This clonotype was counted many times. The V gene is TRBV7-6, the J gene TRBJ1-5; 7 nucleotides line up with TRBD1. The CDR3 extends over 16 amino acids. Trimming removed 5 bases from V and 3 bases from J; junction bases left unmatched: 10. Germline CDR1 is SGHVS and CDR2 is FNYEAQ. CDR3 DNA sequence: TGTGCCAGCAGCCCTACAGGGAAGGGGGCCAATCAGCCCCAGCATTTT. This sequence encodes CASSPTGKGANQPQHF.

A few counts support this clonotype. The chain is built from TRBV6-2 or TRBV6-3 and TRBJ2-7; 8 nucleotides align to TRBD1. Germline-derived CDR1 and CDR2 are MNHEY and SVGEGT. V lost 10 bases, J lost 3 bases, and 11 bases stayed unmatched. This CDR3 spans 14 amino acids. The CDR3 DNA reads as TGTGCCACCCGTCGAGGACAGGGTCTCTACGAGCAGTACGTC. Translated, it gives CATRRGQGLYEQYV.

This clonotype was detected only a few times. V is TRBV6-2 or TRBV6-3 and J is TRBJ2-7, with D perhaps TRBD1 (6 bases). The CDR3 is made up of 14 amino acids. Germline V lookup: CDR1 MNHEY, CDR2 SVGEGT. Deletions cut 2 bases from V and 4 bases from J, with 12 bases between. In nucleotides, the CDR3 is TGTGCCAGCAGTTACACGGCAGGGGCTTACGAGCAGTACGTC. Its translation: CASSYTAGAYEQYV.

The table lists this clonotype with a few counts. The gene calls are TRBV29-1 and TRBJ1-3, with TRBD1 as a possible D gene (5 bases). Trimming stripped 5 bases from V and 0 bases from J, with 8 bases between. CDR1 is SQVTM and CDR2 is ANQGSEA in the germline V gene. This CDR3 region has 13 residues. DNA for the CDR3: TGCAGCGTTAGGGGCCACTCTGGAAACACCATATATTTT. The encoded protein is CSVRGHSGNTIYF. Together with reference TRBV29-1 and TRBJ1-3, the CDR3 gives the full variable domain: SAVISQKPSRDICQRGTSLTIQCQVDSQVTMMFWYRQQPGQSLTLIATANQGSEATYESGFVIDKFPISRPNLTFSTLTVSNMSPEDSSIYLCSVRGHSGNTIYFGEGSWLTVV.

This clonotype has ten or more counts. This chain connects TRBV7-2 to TRBJ2-1; 11 positions agree with TRBD2. V dropped 0 bases and J dropped 7; count of bases not matched to a gene: 5. Per the germline V gene, CDR1 is SGHTA and CDR2 is FQGNSA. The CDR3 is 16 residues long. The CDR3: CASSLAGLADPNEQFF. CDR3 coding DNA: TGTGCCAGCAGCTTAGCGGGACTAGCGGACCCGAATGAGCAGTTCTTC.

The chain has TRBV19 and TRBJ2-7, with a possible D match to TRBD1 (5 bases). V lost 6 bases and J lost 5, with 20 bases in between. This CDR3 region has 15 residues. Germline V gene data show CDR1 as LNHDA and CDR2 as SQIVND (reference sequence). As DNA, the CDR3 is TGTGCCAGTAGCCTTACCCCAGGGAAGGTGAACGAGCAGTACTTC. Protein sequence: CASSLTPGKVNEQYF.

This clonotype was recorded a few times. The chain links TRBV29-1 to TRBJ2-2; D not resolved. The CDR3 covers 15 residues. V lost 1 base and J 0 bases, leaving 9 bases between the germline ends. CDR1 SQVTM and CDR2 ANQGSEA come from the germline V gene. Here the CDR3 DNA reads TGCAGCGTTGAAGGCAGGACGGCGAACACCGGGGAGCTGTTTTTT. Its translation: CSVEGRTANTGELFF.

This clonotype came up a few times. The chain recombines TRBV6-8 with TRBJ2-7; 7 bases map to TRBD1. Unmatched junction bases numbered 12, after V lost 2 bases and J lost 5 bases. This CDR3 contains 16 residues. The germline CDR1 and CDR2 sequences are MNHGY and SAAAGT. CDR3 protein: CASSYGTKGALDEQYF. In DNA form, the CDR3 reads TGTGCCAGCAGTTACGGGACAAAGGGGGCTTTAGACGAGCAGTACTTC.

The DNA for the CDR3 is TGTGCCAGCAGCTTTCAGGAGGCCTACGAGCAGTACGTC. This sequence encodes CASSFQEAYEQYV. V usage is TRBV5-5 and J usage is TRBJ2-7, with D possibly TRBD2 on 5 matching bases. Trimming removed 2 bases from V and 2 bases from J, with 8 bases in between. The CDR3 is made up of 13 amino acids. The germline gives CDR1 SGHKS, CDR2 YYEKEE (reference sequence).

This clonotype has a count of ten or more. V usage is TRBV7-2 and J usage is TRBJ2-7, with a possible D match to TRBD1 (5 bases). The CDR3 is made up of 13 amino acids. The germline CDR1 and CDR2 sequences are SGHTA and FQGNSA. V dropped 3 bases and J dropped 2 bases, with 8 bases sitting between them. This chain's CDR3 is CASSFDRTYEQYF. In DNA form, the CDR3 reads TGTGCCAGCAGCTTCGACAGAACCTACGAGCAGTACTTC.

The chain carries TRBV7-9 and TRBJ2-7; D is undetermined. V was trimmed by 2 bases and J by 0 bases, leaving 11 bases between them. The CDR3 extends over 15 amino acids. CDR1 and CDR2 (germline): SEHNR, FQNEAQ (reference sequence). CDR3 coding DNA: TGTGCCAGCAGCTTACCCGGACGGCTCTCCTACGAGCAGTACTTC. This sequence encodes CASSLPGRLSYEQYF. Looking up the rest from reference TRBV7-9 and TRBJ2-7 gives the full variable domain: DTGVSQNPRHKITKRGQNVTFRCDPISEHNRLYWYRQTLGQGPEFLTYFQNEAQLEKSRLLSDRFSAERPKGSFSTLEIQRTEQGDSAMYLCASSLPGRLSYEQYFGPGTRLTVT.

Details on this clonotype: An end of the junction does not agree with germline; a read error may underlie this. V is TRBV7-6 and J is TRBJ2-3; 9 nucleotides align to TRBD2. The CDR3 has 16 residues. CDR1 is SGHVS, CDR2 FNYEAQ, per germline. CDR3 protein: CAGSLGLAGSTDTQYF. CDR3 coding DNA: TGTGCCGGCAGCTTAGGGCTAGCGGGGAGCACAGATACGCAGTATTTT.

This clonotype was detected only a few times. The V and J genes are TRBV15 and TRBJ2-5, with D perhaps matching TRBD1 or TRBD2 (5 bases each). The CDR3 runs to 15 residues. The V gene's germline CDR1 is LNHNV and CDR2 YYDKDF (reference sequence). Trimming stripped 5 bases from V and 1 base from J, with 14 bases between. The CDR3 spells CATSRSRGGQETQYF. For the CDR3, the DNA is TGTGCCACCAGCCGCAGTCGGGGCGGCCAAGAGACCCAGTACTTC.

J is TRBJ2-2 and V is TRBV12-3 or TRBV12-4; 9 bases line up with TRBD2. V lost 6 bases, J lost 5 bases, and 1 base stayed unmatched. CDR3 length equals 13 residues. The DNA of the CDR3 is TGTGCCAGCAGCACTAGCGGGACCGGGGAGCTGTTTTTT. Its translation: CASSTSGTGELFF.

This clonotype was recorded a few times. The chain combines TRBV19 with TRBJ1-2, with 10 bases that match TRBD1. This CDR3 is built from 14 residues. Per germline, CDR1 LNHDA and CDR2 SQIVND (reference sequence). V lost 9 bases, J lost 7 bases, and 11 bases stayed unmatched. CDR3 sequence: CASQPGQGLAGYTF. The CDR3 DNA is TGTGCCAGCCAACCGGGACAGGGGTTGGCTGGCTACACCTTC.

The chain recombines TRBV19 with TRBJ2-5, with a weak D call TRBD1 (5 bases). CDR1 is LNHDA, CDR2 SQIVND, per germline (reference sequence). Trimming took 4 bases from V and 0 from J, leaving 9 bases between them. CDR3 length equals 14 residues. CDR3 amino acids: CASSRQIYQETQYF. CDR3 nucleotides: TGTGCCAGTAGTAGACAGATTTACCAAGAGACCCAGTACTTC. Together with reference TRBV19 and TRBJ2-5, the CDR3 gives the full variable domain: DGGITQSPKYLFRKEGQNVTLSCEQNLNHDAMYWYRQDPGQGLRLIYYSQIVNDFQKGDIAEGYSVSREKKESFPLTVTSAQKNPTAFYLCASSRQIYQETQYFGPGTRLLVL.

V gene TRBV6-6 combines with J gene TRBJ2-1; no clear D gene. CDR3 length: 15 amino acids. The V end lost 7 bases, the J end lost 12 bases, and 25 bases lay between the germline ends. Germline V gene data show CDR1 as MNHNY and CDR2 as SVGAGI (reference sequence). CDR3 protein: CASTQSGATIPGQFF. In nucleotides, the CDR3 is TGTGCCAGCACCCAATCCGGCGCCACAATCCCGGGGCAGTTCTTC.

This clonotype was counted a few times. This sequence joins TRBV5-1 and TRBJ2-1, with D uncertain. The germline V gene has CDR1 SGHRS and CDR2 YFSETQ. The CDR3 is 15 residues long. Trimming pared 1 base from V and 3 bases from J, leaving 11 bases between. CDR3 region: CASSLKDGYYNEQFF. The CDR3 DNA reads as TGCGCCAGCAGCTTGAAGGACGGGTACTACAATGAGCAGTTCTTC.